The present T cell receptor beta chain was sequenced within a study of blood T cell repertoires in COVID-19 (dated by TCRdb to about 2020). Regarding the research as a whole: Samples from collaborators originated in the United States, Italy and Spain and spanned both the acute and convalescent phases of COVID-19. Sample metadata almost always included a de-identified subject ID, COVID-19 status, age in years and sex. The samples were drawn from the first 160 participants of the ongoing ImmuneRACE study and from 1,254 subjects provided by 6 global collaborators. Subjects who had been exposed to COVID-19, were actively infected with it, or had recovered from it provided the deeply sampled blood TCRbeta repertoires that made up the dataset. A freely available public database, intended as a resource for researchers studying the immune response to SARS-CoV-2, is where the repertoires were released. The prospective study material was composed of cDNA or gDNA derived from T cells, B-cell-depleted T cells, or PBMCs. Where available, HLA class I and class II types were taken from metadata supplied by the sample provider and were not determined by assay-based typing. Here is what the overall study found, with its caveats: The amount of clinical and demographic metadata varied by source and participant and was provided uncurated.

TCRbeta CDR3 regions were amplified from genomic DNA by means of the immunoSEQ Assay, a bias-controlled multiplex PCR. The source study handled its data this way. Within the assay, amplification of reference gene primers was used to estimate how many nucleated cells each sample contained. To quantify the absolute abundance of each unique TCRbeta CDR3 rearrangement, sequence reads were collapsed and filtered. For each sample, productive Simpson clonality was calculated as the square root of Simpson's diversity index across productive rearrangements. What TCRdb holds here is the immuneACCESS table cut down to in-frame rearrangements. Part of the clones is not present; checked against another copy, under half of the missing clones reflect an unresolved V gene, and the others are unexplained. The V and J calls and clone size were taken over from that table, and D and trimming were inferred from the DNA. Within this sample are 150,000 to 200,000 clones, with about 88% of them counted one time only. Together, the top ten hold roughly 25% of the sample.

A note on this clone: Its cognate antigen has yet to be identified. The sample holds no much larger clone one base away, and base qualities are not on file.

Whole blood was collected in K2EDTA tubes by collaborating institutions according to the institutions' own protocols. For TCRbeta analysis, collaborators shipped samples as frozen whole blood, isolated PBMCs, or DNA extracted from either of those sample types. The sequence came from a man aged 55 to 70 with acute or convalescent COVID-19. Sequencing was performed on peripheral blood.

The CDR3: CASSVSSGAPTDTQYF. The nucleotide sequence is TGTGCCAGCAGTGTTTCCAGCGGAGCCCCCACAGATACGCAGTATTTT. Recombination joined TRBV6-1 with TRBJ2-3, and TRBD2 may be the D gene, going by 5 matching bases. The CDR3 runs 16 amino acids, cysteine and phenylalanine included. The retained sequence is limited to the CDR3, 48 bases, with the frame set at the first base. V is pared back by 4 bases and J by 2 bases, with 16 bases lying between the germline termini. The germline V gene supplies CDR1 MNHNS and CDR2 SASEGT.